These T cell receptor beta chains were read from a single sample in a study of blood T cell repertoires in COVID-19. TCRdb's copy holds only in-frame clones and misses some; the assay was immunoSEQ multiplex PCR. The sample has roughly 140,000 clones, just over 85% seen once. Sequencing was done on a sample of peripheral blood. These receptors came from a man aged 70-80 years with acute or convalescent COVID-19. Each CDR3 is given with its conserved first and last residue. A D gene is named only where the DNA matches it firmly.

v_gene	d_gene	j_gene	CDR3nt	CDR3aa
TRBV5-1	TRBD1	TRBJ2-7	TGCGCCAGCAGCACACAACCGGGACAGACATCCTACGAGCAGTACTTC	CASSTQPGQTSYEQYF
TRBV18	TRBD1	TRBJ1-4	TGTGCCAGCTCACCGGGACAGGATGATGGAAAACTGTTTTTT	CASSPGQDDGKLFF
TRBV3-1/TRBV3-2	TRBD1	TRBJ1-4	TGTGCCAGCAGCCAAGGGACAGGGGGCGCGGGTGAAAAACTGTTTTTT	CASSQGTGGAGEKLFF
TRBV19	-	TRBJ2-5	TGTGCCAGTAGAATCCGGGGTCAAGAGACCCAGTACTTC	CASRIRGQETQYF
TRBV3-1/TRBV3-2	TRBD1	TRBJ2-2	TGTGCCAGCAGCCAGAAACACAGGGGGCGCGAAGGCACCGGGGAGCTGTTTTTT	CASSQKHRGREGTGELFF
TRBV4-2	-	TRBJ2-2	TGTGCCAGCAGCCAAGGCACAGCAACGAACACCGGGGAGCTGTTTTTT	CASSQGTATNTGELFF
TRBV24-1	-	TRBJ2-7	TGTGCCACCAGTGATCCCCGTCGGGGGTACGAGCAGTACTTC	CATSDPRRGYEQYF
TRBV9	TRBD1	TRBJ1-1	TGTGCCAGCAGCGCCCGACAGGGGGCGACGAACACTGAAGCTTTCTTT	CASSARQGATNTEAFF
TRBV7-2	TRBD2	TRBJ2-5	TGTGCCAGCAGCTTAGATGGGACTAGCGGGAGGGTCCAGGCCCAGTACTTC	CASSLDGTSGRVQAQYF
TRBV7-3	-	TRBJ2-2	TGTGCCAGCAGCTATAGCGGAGGAAGGGAGCTGTTTTTT	CASSYSGGRELFF
TRBV7-2	TRBD1	TRBJ2-7	TGTGCCAGCAGCTTGCAAGATGGCCGGGACAGGGTTTCCTACGAGCAGTACTTC	CASSLQDGRDRVSYEQYF
TRBV29-1	TRBD1	TRBJ2-3	TGCAGCGTTGATACAGGGGGCACAGATACGCAGTATTTT	CSVDTGGTDTQYF
TRBV5-1	TRBD2	TRBJ2-3	TGCGCCAGCAGCCCTCCACTGGGGACTAGCGGGACGGGCACAGATACGCAGTATTTT	CASSPPLGTSGTGTDTQYF
TRBV7-9	TRBD1	TRBJ2-6	TGTGCCAGCAGCTTAGGCAGGGGGCAAGCTGGGGCCAACGTCCTGACTTTC	CASSLGRGQAGANVLTF
TRBV9	TRBD1	TRBJ1-1	TGTGCCAGCAGCCCACGACAGGGGGGGCAAGCTTTCTTT	CASSPRQGGQAFF